This T cell receptor (beta chain) was sequenced for a study of blood T cell repertoires in COVID-19 (dated by TCRdb to 2019 to 2021). Study-wide context: Samples from collaborators originated in the United States, Italy and Spain and spanned both the acute and convalescent phases of COVID-19. The prospective study material was composed of cDNA or gDNA derived from T cells, B-cell-depleted T cells, or PBMCs. The dataset comprised deeply sampled blood TCRbeta repertoires from subjects exposed to, actively infected with, or recovered from COVID-19. A freely available public database, intended as a resource for researchers studying the immune response to SARS-CoV-2, is where the repertoires were released. The samples were drawn from two sources: the first 160 participants of the ongoing ImmuneRACE study, and fewer than 1,500 subjects contributed by 6 global collaborators. A de-identified subject ID, COVID-19 status, age in years and sex were almost always included in the sample metadata. HLA class I and class II types, where available, came from metadata supplied by the sample provider rather than from assay-based typing. General findings and caveats noted by the study authors: The quantity of clinical and demographic metadata differed by source and by participant and was supplied without curation.

TCRbeta CDR3 regions were amplified from genomic DNA using the immunoSEQ Assay, a bias-controlled multiplex PCR. The authors' pipeline ran thus. The number of nucleated cells in each sample was estimated from the amplification of reference gene primers within the assay. To quantify the absolute abundance of each unique TCRbeta CDR3 rearrangement, sequence reads were collapsed and filtered. For each sample, productive Simpson clonality was calculated as the square root of Simpson's diversity index across productive rearrangements. Here the immuneACCESS table is served through TCRdb, limited to in-frame sequences with V and J called. Missing clones are a known gap in these copies; in checked studies unresolved V genes cover under half, and the rest lacks a known reason. Clonal size and the V and J genes are those of that table, whereas D and trimming came from the DNA. The sample table records fewer than 60,000 clones; 75% to 90% of these occur just once. Together, the top ten hold about an eighth of the sample.

Each collaborating institution followed its own protocols to collect whole blood in K2EDTA tubes. For TCRbeta analysis, collaborator samples were shipped as frozen whole blood, as isolated PBMCs, or as DNA extracted from either sample type. A word on this clone: What antigen it recognizes has not been identified. No quality values exist for individual bases; no much larger clone is one base distant.

The V and J ends are trimmed by 4 bases and 0 bases, leaving 19 bases between them. Per the germline V gene, SGHTA is the CDR1 and FQGTGA is the CDR2. There are 18 amino acids in the CDR3, from cysteine to phenylalanine inclusive. Only the CDR3 portion is preserved as DNA: 54 bases, with reading frame beginning at the first base. Material for sequencing was peripheral blood. The clonotype originates from a human donor with active COVID-19. The donor label of this sample is uncertain. The rearranged segments are TRBV7-3 and TRBJ2-1; TRBD1 is a possible D gene, resting on 6 matching bases. The CDR3 in this case is CASSSTRRQASSYNEQFF. Here is the DNA: TGTGCCAGCAGCTCAACCCGGAGACAGGCGAGCTCCTACAATGAGCAGTTCTTC.